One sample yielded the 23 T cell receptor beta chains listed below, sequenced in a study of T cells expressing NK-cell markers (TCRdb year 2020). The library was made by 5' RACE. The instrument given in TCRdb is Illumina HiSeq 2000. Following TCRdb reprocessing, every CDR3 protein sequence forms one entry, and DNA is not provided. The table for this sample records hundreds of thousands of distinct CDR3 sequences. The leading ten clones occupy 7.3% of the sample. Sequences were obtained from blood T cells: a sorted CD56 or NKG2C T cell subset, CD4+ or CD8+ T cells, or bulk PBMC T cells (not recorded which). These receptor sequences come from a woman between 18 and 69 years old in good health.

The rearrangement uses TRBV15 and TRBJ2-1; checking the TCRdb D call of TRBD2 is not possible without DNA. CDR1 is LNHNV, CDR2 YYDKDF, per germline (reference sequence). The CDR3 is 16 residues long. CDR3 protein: CATSTSLAGDGNEQFF.

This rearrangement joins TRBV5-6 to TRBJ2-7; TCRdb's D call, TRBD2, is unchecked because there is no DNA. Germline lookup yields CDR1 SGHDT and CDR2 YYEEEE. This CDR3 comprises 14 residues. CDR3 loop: CASTIGLAGVEQYF.

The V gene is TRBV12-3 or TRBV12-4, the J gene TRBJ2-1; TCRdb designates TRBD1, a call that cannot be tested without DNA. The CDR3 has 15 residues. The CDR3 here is CASSEGVSSYNEQFF.

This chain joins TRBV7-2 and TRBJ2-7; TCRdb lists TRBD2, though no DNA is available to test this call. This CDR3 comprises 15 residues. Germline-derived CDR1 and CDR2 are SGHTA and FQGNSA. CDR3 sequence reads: CASSFVADSGDEQYF.

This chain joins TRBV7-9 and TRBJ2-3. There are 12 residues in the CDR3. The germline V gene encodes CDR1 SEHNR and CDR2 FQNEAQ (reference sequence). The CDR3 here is CASSAGGDTQYF.

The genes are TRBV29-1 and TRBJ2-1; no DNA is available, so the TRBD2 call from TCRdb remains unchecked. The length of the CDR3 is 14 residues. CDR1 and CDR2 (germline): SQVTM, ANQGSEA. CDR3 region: CSVPTTRIGNEQFF.

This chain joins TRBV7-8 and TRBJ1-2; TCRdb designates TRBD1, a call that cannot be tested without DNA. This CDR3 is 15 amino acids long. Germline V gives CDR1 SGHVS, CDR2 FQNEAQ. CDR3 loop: CASSSRGAQNYGYTF.

CDR3 in amino acids: CASSLGSGEQFF. The chain joins TRBV27 to TRBJ2-1. Germline CDR1 and CDR2: MNHEY and SMNVEV (reference sequence). This CDR3 spans 12 amino acids.

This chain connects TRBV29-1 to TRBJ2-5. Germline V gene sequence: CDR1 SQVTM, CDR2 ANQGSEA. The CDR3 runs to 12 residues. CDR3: CSVYGIGATQYF. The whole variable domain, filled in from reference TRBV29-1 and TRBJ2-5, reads SAVISQKPSRDICQRGTSLTIQCQVDSQVTMMFWYRQQPGQSLTLIATANQGSEATYESGFVIDKFPISRPNLTFSTLTVSNMSPEDSSIYLCSVYGIGATQYFGPGTRLLVL.

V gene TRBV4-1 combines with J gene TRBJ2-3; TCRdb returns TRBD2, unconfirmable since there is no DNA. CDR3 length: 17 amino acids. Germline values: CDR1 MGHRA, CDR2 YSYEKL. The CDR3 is CASSQSGGAFLADTQYF.

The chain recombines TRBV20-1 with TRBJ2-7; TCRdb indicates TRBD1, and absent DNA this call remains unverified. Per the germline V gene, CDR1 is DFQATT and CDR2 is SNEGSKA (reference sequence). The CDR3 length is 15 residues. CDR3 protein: CSAPWTGRGYYEQYF.

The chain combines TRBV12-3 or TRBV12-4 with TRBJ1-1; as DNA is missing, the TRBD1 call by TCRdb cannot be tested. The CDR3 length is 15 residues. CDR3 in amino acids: CASSPRTGVGSEAFF.

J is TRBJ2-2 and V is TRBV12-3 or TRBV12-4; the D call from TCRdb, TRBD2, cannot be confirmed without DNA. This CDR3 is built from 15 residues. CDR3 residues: CASSGTPPRPGELFF.

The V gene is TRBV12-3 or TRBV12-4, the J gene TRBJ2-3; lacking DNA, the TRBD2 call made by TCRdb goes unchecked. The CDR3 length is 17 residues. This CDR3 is CASSFFGLAGVADTQYF.

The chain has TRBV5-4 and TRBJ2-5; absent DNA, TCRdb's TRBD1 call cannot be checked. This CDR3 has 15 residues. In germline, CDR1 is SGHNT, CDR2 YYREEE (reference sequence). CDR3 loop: CASSTTPLGPETQYF.

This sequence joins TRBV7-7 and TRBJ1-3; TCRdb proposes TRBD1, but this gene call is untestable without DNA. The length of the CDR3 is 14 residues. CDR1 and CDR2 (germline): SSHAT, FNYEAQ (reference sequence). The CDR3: CASSPRQGGNTIYF. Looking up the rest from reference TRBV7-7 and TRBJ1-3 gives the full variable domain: GAGVSQSPRYKVTKRGQDVTLRCDPISSHATLYWYQQALGQGPEFLTYFNYEAQPDKSGLPSDRFSAERPEGSISTLTIQRTEQRDSAMYRCASSPRQGGNTIYFGEGSWLTVV.

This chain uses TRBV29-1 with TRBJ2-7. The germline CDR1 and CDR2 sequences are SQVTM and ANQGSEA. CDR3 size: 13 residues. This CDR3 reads CSAAGGDSYEQYF.

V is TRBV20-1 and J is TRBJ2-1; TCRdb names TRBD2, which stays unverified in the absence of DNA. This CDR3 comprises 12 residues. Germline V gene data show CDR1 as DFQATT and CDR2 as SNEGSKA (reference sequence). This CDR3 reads CSARWDSHEQFF.

The CDR3 sequence: CASSSTGYYSYEQYF. The genes are TRBV5-5 and TRBJ2-7; TCRdb names TRBD1, which stays unverified in the absence of DNA. Looked up from germline, CDR1 is SGHKS and CDR2 is YYEKEE (reference sequence). The CDR3 runs to 15 residues.

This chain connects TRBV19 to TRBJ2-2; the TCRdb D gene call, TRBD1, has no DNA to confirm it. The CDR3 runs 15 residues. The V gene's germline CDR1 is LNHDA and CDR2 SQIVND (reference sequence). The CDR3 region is CASSIPGQVTGELFF.

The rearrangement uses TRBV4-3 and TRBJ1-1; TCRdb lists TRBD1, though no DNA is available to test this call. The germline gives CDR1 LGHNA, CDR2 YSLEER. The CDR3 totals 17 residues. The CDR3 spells CASSQDLKWGLGTEAFF.

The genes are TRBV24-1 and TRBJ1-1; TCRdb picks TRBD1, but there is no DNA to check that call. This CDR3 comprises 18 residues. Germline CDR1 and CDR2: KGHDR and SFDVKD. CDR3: CATSDLGANREMNTEAFF.

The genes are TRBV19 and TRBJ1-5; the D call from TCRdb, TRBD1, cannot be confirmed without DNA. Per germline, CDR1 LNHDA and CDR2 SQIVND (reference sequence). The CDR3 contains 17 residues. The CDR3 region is CAYPTLQGGVGNQPQHF. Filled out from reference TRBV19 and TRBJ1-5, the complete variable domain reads DGGITQSPKYLFRKEGQNVTLSCEQNLNHDAMYWYRQDPGQGLRLIYYSQIVNDFQKGDIAEGYSVSREKKESFPLTVTSAQKNPTAFYLCAYPTLQGGVGNQPQHFGDGTRLSIL.